This TCR beta chain was observed in a study of blood T cell repertoires in COVID-19. Study information: COVID-19 samples, acute and convalescent, were from the United States, Italy and Spain. Sources were T cells, B-cell-depleted T cells, or PBMCs; the material itself was cDNA or gDNA.

Per germline, CDR1 SEHNR and CDR2 FQNEAQ (reference sequence). V lost 1 base and J lost 6, with 9 bases in between. The CDR3 is made up of 13 amino acids. Seattle cases were enrolled at active infection and followed longitudinally. Sequencing used immunoSEQ multiplex PCR; TCRdb keeps in-frame clones, though not all of them. The sample has 100,000 to 150,000 clones, approximately 85% seen once. This clonotype was sampled from a woman over 75 with COVID-19, enrolled during active disease. What was sequenced was peripheral blood. V and J are TRBV7-9 and TRBJ1-2; D might be TRBD1 (5 bases). CDR3 amino acids: CASSLEGLNGYTF. CDR3 nucleotide sequence: TGTGCCAGCAGCTTAGAGGGGTTAAATGGCTACACCTTC.